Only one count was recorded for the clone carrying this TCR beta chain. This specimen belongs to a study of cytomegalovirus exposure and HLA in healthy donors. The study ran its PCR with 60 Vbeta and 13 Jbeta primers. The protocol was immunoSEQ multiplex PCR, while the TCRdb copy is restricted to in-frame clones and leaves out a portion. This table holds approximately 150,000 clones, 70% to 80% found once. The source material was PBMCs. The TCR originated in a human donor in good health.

Here the CDR3 reads CASSQDLQGSGTEAFF. The DNA for the CDR3 is TGTGCCAGCAGCCAAGATCTACAGGGGTCGGGGACTGAAGCTTTCTTT. The chain is built from TRBV14 and TRBJ1-1; TRBD1 agrees at 7 bases. The germline CDR1 and CDR2 sequences are SGHDN and FVKESK. The CDR3 sequence is 16 residues long. The J segment lost 5 bases and the V segment lost 0 bases, leaving 9 bases of the junction unmatched.